The rows below give T cell receptor beta chains drawn from one sample of a study of T cells in localized non-small cell lung cancer. Profiled with immunoSEQ multiplex PCR; TCRdb holds only in-frame clones, not every one. The sample includes approximately 150,000 clones, 70% to 90% of them seen just once. The sample in question was peripheral blood, obtained before any cancer treatment. These receptors came from a female donor over 55 with stage I lung adenocarcinoma. CDR3s include the opening cysteine and the closing phenylalanine or tryptophan. The order of the fields is clone size, J gene, V gene, D gene, CDR3 protein, CDR3 DNA. A D gene is named only where the DNA matches it firmly. Some rows mark clone size as missing; the rest say once, few, many or name a class of expanded clone.

>NA|TRBJ2-7|TRBV6-6|NA
CASRDRPGSYEQYF
TGTGCCAGCAGGGATAGACCGGGCTCCTACGAGCAGTACTTC
>NA|TRBJ2-5|TRBV27|NA
CASSFGQNQYF
TGTGCCAGCTCTTTTGGACAGAACCAGTACTTC
>NA|TRBJ2-7|TRBV15|TRBD2
CATSREGGALAGTYEQYF
TGTGCCACCAGCAGAGAGGGGGGGGCACTAGCGGGTACCTACGAGCAGTACTTC
>NA|TRBJ2-1|TRBV15|NA
CATSRGPVDRNNEQFF
TGTGCCACCAGCAGAGGGCCCGTAGACAGGAACAATGAGCAGTTCTTC
>NA|TRBJ1-1|TRBV9|NA
CASSVVSQGTEAFF
TGTGCCAGCAGCGTAGTATCGCAGGGAACTGAAGCTTTCTTT
>NA|TRBJ1-6|TRBV30|NA
CAWSPGTTYNSPLHF
TGTGCCTGGAGTCCCGGGACAACCTATAATTCACCCCTCCACTTT
>NA|TRBJ2-7|TRBV7-9|NA
CASSHKGFRGADEQYF
TGTGCCAGCAGCCACAAGGGGTTCAGGGGCGCAGACGAGCAGTACTTC
>NA|TRBJ1-2|TRBV7-9|NA
CASSPRGFFYGYTF
TGTGCCAGCAGCCCTCGAGGTTTTTTCTATGGCTACACCTTC
>NA|TRBJ2-5|TRBV5-1|NA
CASSLSDKETQYF
TGCGCCAGCAGCTTGTCAGATAAAGAGACCCAGTACTTC
>NA|TRBJ2-7|TRBV5-1|TRBD2
CASSLAGVDYEQYF
TGCGCCAGCAGCTTAGCGGGAGTCGACTACGAGCAGTACTTC
>NA|TRBJ2-4|TRBV2|NA
CASSDSGKNIQYF
TGTGCCAGCAGTGACAGCGGCAAAAACATTCAGTACTTC
>NA|TRBJ2-2|TRBV7-6|TRBD2
CASSSLQGLAGGTTGELFF
TGTGCCAGCAGTTCACTGCAGGGACTAGCGGGAGGCACCACCGGGGAGCTGTTTTTT
>NA|TRBJ2-7|TRBV7-9|NA
CASSLTTHGAEQYF
TGTGCCAGCAGCTTAACCACCCACGGAGCCGAGCAGTACTTC
>NA|TRBJ2-1|TRBV28|TRBD2
CASSPQGGSSTEQFF
TGTGCCAGCAGTCCTCAAGGCGGGAGCTCTACTGAGCAGTTCTTC
>once|TRBJ2-1|TRBV7-3|NA
CASSASRSQWNNEQFF
TGTGCCAGCAGCGCGTCTCGGTCGCAGTGGAACAATGAGCAGTTCTTC
>once|TRBJ2-2|TRBV14|NA
CASSQALGNTGELFF
TGTGCCAGCAGCCAAGCCTTAGGGAACACCGGGGAGCTGTTTTTT
>few|TRBJ2-3|TRBV28|NA
CASSYSAQDTQYF
TGTGCCAGCAGTTACTCAGCCCAAGATACGCAGTATTTT
>NA|TRBJ2-7|TRBV5-6|NA
CASSLVGPISEQYF
TGTGCCAGCAGCTTGGTAGGGCCTATCTCCGAGCAGTACTTC
>NA|TRBJ2-7|TRBV10-2|TRBD1
CASSGQLYEQYF
TGCGCCAGCTCGGGACAGCTCTACGAGCAGTACTTC
>few|TRBJ1-3|TRBV5-1|NA
CASSFGNTIYF
TGCGCCAGCAGCTTCGGAAACACCATATATTTT
>NA|TRBJ2-5|TRBV29-1|TRBD2
CSVGVLAGGLGETQYF
TGCAGCGTTGGGGTCCTAGCGGGAGGGTTGGGAGAGACCCAGTACTTC
>NA|TRBJ2-7|TRBV7-9|TRBD2
CASIPSGREEQYF
TGTGCCAGCATCCCTAGCGGCCGTGAAGAGCAGTACTTC
>NA|TRBJ1-2|TRBV18|NA
CASSPLAKKNYGYTF
TGTGCCAGCTCACCACTGGCCAAGAAAAACTATGGCTACACCTTC
>NA|TRBJ2-1|TRBV5-1|TRBD2
CASSPLTSGGLEQFF
TGCGCCAGCAGCCCGCTGACTAGCGGGGGTTTGGAGCAGTTCTTC
>NA|TRBJ1-2|TRBV30|TRBD1
CAWSVRGDRVVGYGYTF
TGTGCCTGGAGTGTACGTGGGGACAGGGTTGTCGGCTATGGCTACACCTTC
>NA|TRBJ2-1|TRBV7-9|TRBD2
CASSIPGLAGDNEQFF
TGTGCCAGCAGCATACCGGGACTAGCGGGAGACAATGAGCAGTTCTTC
>NA|TRBJ2-3|TRBV6-1|NA
CASRRGDPATDTQYF
TGTGCCAGCAGGAGGGGAGACCCAGCCACAGATACGCAGTATTTT
>NA|TRBJ2-7|TRBV7-2|NA
CASSPRRGEQYF
TGTGCCAGCAGCCCCCGGCGGGGCGAGCAGTACTTC
>NA|TRBJ1-2|TRBV28|NA
CASSLNPFLGGGYGYTF
TGTGCCAGCAGTTTAAACCCTTTTTTGGGGGGCGGGTATGGCTACACCTTC
>NA|TRBJ2-2|TRBV10-3|NA
CAIGGGTGELFF
TGTGCCATCGGGGGAGGAACCGGGGAGCTGTTTTTT
>NA|TRBJ2-2|TRBV19|NA
CATLGRFGEYTGELFF
TGTGCCACCTTGGGGCGGTTCGGGGAGTACACCGGGGAGCTGTTTTTT
>few|TRBJ2-3|TRBV4-2|NA
CASSPSGVTDTQYF
TGTGCCAGCAGCCCGTCGGGGGTGACAGATACGCAGTATTTT
>once|TRBJ2-5|TRBV5-1|NA
CASSFMATQYF
TGCGCCAGCAGCTTTATGGCGACCCAGTACTTC
>NA|TRBJ2-2|TRBV27|TRBD1
CASRITGAAGELFF
TGTGCCAGCAGAATCACAGGGGCAGCCGGGGAGCTGTTTTTT
>once|TRBJ2-7|TRBV7-2|TRBD2
CASSLAGAIGEQYF
TGTGCCAGCAGCCTAGCGGGTGCCATAGGGGAGCAGTACTTC
>NA|TRBJ2-1|TRBV5-1|TRBD1
CASSLGGTEKNEQFF
TGCGCCAGCAGCTTGGGTGGGACAGAGAAGAATGAGCAGTTCTTC
>NA|TRBJ2-2|TRBV7-2|TRBD2
CASSLVSGAFNTGELFF
TGTGCCAGCAGCTTAGTGAGCGGGGCGTTCAACACCGGGGAGCTGTTTTTT
>NA|TRBJ2-7|TRBV28|NA
CASSLGAAYEQYF
TGTGCCAGCAGTTTAGGGGCAGCCTACGAGCAGTACTTC
>NA|TRBJ2-7|TRBV7-6|NA
CASSFADSPTYEQYF
TGTGCCAGCAGCTTCGCGGATTCCCCCACCTACGAGCAGTACTTC
>NA|TRBJ1-5|TRBV6-1|TRBD1
CASDRGDQPQHF
TGTGCCAGCGACAGGGGGGATCAGCCCCAGCATTTT
>NA|TRBJ1-2|TRBV5-1|NA
CASSLVLHEGYTF
TGCGCCAGCAGCTTGGTACTACACGAAGGCTACACCTTC
>NA|TRBJ2-7|TRBV7-3|NA
CASSLTQRGEQYF
TGTGCCAGCAGCTTAACACAGCGAGGCGAGCAGTACTTC
>NA|TRBJ2-1|TRBV5-4|TRBD1
CASSLSGTVNEQFF
TGTGCCAGCAGCTTATCCGGGACAGTCAATGAGCAGTTCTTC
>NA|TRBJ1-1|TRBV30|NA
CAWSVRGVIRDTEAFF
TGTGCCTGGAGTGTACGGGGGGTCATTCGGGACACTGAAGCTTTCTTT
>NA|TRBJ1-1|TRBV7-6|NA
CASSLGGSTEAFF
TGTGCCAGCAGCTTAGGGGGGAGCACTGAAGCTTTCTTT
>NA|TRBJ2-1|TRBV28|NA
CASIGSSYNEQFF
TGTGCCAGCATCGGCAGCTCCTACAATGAGCAGTTCTTC
>NA|TRBJ2-1|TRBV30|TRBD2
CAAPGASGNNEQFF
TGTGCCGCCCCTGGGGCTAGCGGGAACAATGAGCAGTTCTTC
>few|TRBJ1-2|TRBV4-1|NA
CASSQEGRGVVF
TGCGCCAGCAGCCAAGAAGGAAGGGGTGTCGTGTTC
>NA|TRBJ1-3|TRBV28|TRBD1
CASRTTGGLGNTIYF
TGTGCCAGCAGGACGACAGGGGGCCTTGGAAACACCATATATTTT
>NA|TRBJ2-2|TRBV11-2|TRBD1
CASSTPRQGAVGELFF
TGTGCCAGCAGCACTCCCCGACAGGGGGCGGTCGGGGAGCTGTTTTTT
>NA|TRBJ1-5|TRBV10-2|TRBD1
CASRTGGVEPQHF
TGCGCCAGCAGAACAGGGGGCGTAGAGCCCCAGCATTTT
>NA|TRBJ2-3|TRBV28|NA
CASTGGRSTQYF
TGTGCCAGCACTGGGGGGCGGAGTACGCAGTATTTT
>NA|TRBJ1-2|TRBV7-2|TRBD1
CASTLKITGVYGYTF
TGTGCCAGCACCCTTAAAATAACAGGGGTCTATGGCTACACCTTC